One and the same sample provided the 9 T cell receptor beta chains below, sequenced in a study of cytomegalovirus exposure and HLA in healthy donors. Clones were read by immunoSEQ multiplex PCR, and TCRdb kept only the in-frame ones, dropping some. Here the sample spans about 200,000 clones, 75% to 85% being singletons. Sample: PBMCs. The receptors were gathered from a woman aged 25 to 39 in good health and CMV-seropositive.

This chain connects TRBV29-1 to TRBJ2-7; D possibly corresponds to TRBD2 (6 bases). V gave up 7 bases and J gave up 12 bases, with 22 bases separating them. The CDR3 runs 12 residues. Germline CDR1 is SQVTM and CDR2 is ANQGSEA. The CDR3 spells CSASPGLGDRYF. DNA for the CDR3: TGCAGCGCCTCCCCGGGACTCGGAGATCGGTACTTC.

The chain joins TRBV30 to TRBJ2-1, with 11 nucleotides matching TRBD2. Germline CDR1 reads GTSNPN; CDR2 reads SVGIG (reference sequence). The V gene end was trimmed by 0 bases and the J gene end by 3 bases; junction bases not matched to a gene: 1. This CDR3 has 15 amino acids. In nucleotides, the CDR3 is TGTGCCTGGAGTGTAGGGACTAGCGGCTACAATGAGCAGTTCTTC. It specifies CAWSVGTSGYNEQFF.

This clone appeared once. The chain has TRBV27 and TRBJ2-3; TRBD1 matches at 9 bases. The CDR3 extends over 16 amino acids. V shed 5 bases, J shed 2 bases, and the junction held 8 bases outside the gene matches. The germline CDR1 and CDR2 sequences are MNHEY and SMNVEV (reference sequence). This chain's CDR3 is CASSGYRGLPTDTQYF. DNA for the CDR3: TGTGCCAGCAGTGGCTACAGGGGGCTCCCCACAGATACGCAGTATTTT.

The V call is TRBV5-6, the J call TRBJ2-5; 11 nucleotides line up with TRBD2. J was trimmed by 5 bases and V by 0 bases; bases with no gene match: 3. Germline V gene data show CDR1 as SGHDT and CDR2 as YYEEEE. The CDR3 extends over 15 amino acids. The CDR3 sequence: CASSLGLAGQETQYF. In DNA form, the CDR3 reads TGTGCCAGCAGCTTGGGACTAGCGGGACAGGAGACCCAGTACTTC.

This clone was detected only a few times. The chain carries TRBV19 and TRBJ1-5, with D tentatively TRBD1 (5 bases). Germline CDR1 is LNHDA and CDR2 is SQIVND (reference sequence). Trimming cost V 3 bases and J 4 bases, with 10 bases left between them. The CDR3 consists of 14 residues. CDR3 sequence reads: CASSILGENQPQHF. In DNA form, the CDR3 reads TGTGCCAGTAGTATCTTAGGGGAAAATCAGCCCCAGCATTTT.

The rearrangement uses TRBV27 and TRBJ2-1; D unclear. Germline V gives CDR1 MNHEY, CDR2 SMNVEV (reference sequence). This CDR3 comprises 11 residues. V lost 3 bases, J lost 5 bases, and 2 bases lay in between. CDR3: CASSFDNEQFF. The CDR3 coding sequence is TGTGCCAGCAGTTTCGACAATGAGCAGTTCTTC.

The chain has TRBV2 and TRBJ2-1, with 11 bases aligning to TRBD2. The CDR3 sequence is 17 residues long. Per the germline V gene, CDR1 is SNHLY and CDR2 is FYNNEI. V trimming: 8 bases; J trimming: 0 bases; junction bases outside the gene matches: 9. The CDR3 DNA sequence: TGTGCCAGCTTGGGTAGCGGGAGGGACAGCTCCTACAATGAGCAGTTCTTC. It encodes CASLGSGRDSSYNEQFF.

The V call is TRBV29-1, the J call TRBJ2-2; weak D call: TRBD1 (6 bases). Per the germline V gene, CDR1 is SQVTM and CDR2 is ANQGSEA. Trimming took 3 bases from V and 1 from J, leaving 9 bases between them. CDR3 length equals 14 residues. CDR3 nucleotides: TGCAGCGTTGAGCTGGGACAGAACACCGGGGAGCTGTTTTTT. It is translated as CSVELGQNTGELFF.

In regard to this clone: An end of the junction does not agree with germline; a read error may underlie this. This chain's CDR3 is CSVEDRVGHTIYF. CDR3 coding DNA: TGCAGCGTGGAGGACAGGGTTGGACACACCATATATTTT. This chain links TRBV29-1 with TRBJ1-3; 8 bases fit TRBD1. This CDR3 contains 13 residues. CDR1 is SQVTM, CDR2 ANQGSEA, per germline.